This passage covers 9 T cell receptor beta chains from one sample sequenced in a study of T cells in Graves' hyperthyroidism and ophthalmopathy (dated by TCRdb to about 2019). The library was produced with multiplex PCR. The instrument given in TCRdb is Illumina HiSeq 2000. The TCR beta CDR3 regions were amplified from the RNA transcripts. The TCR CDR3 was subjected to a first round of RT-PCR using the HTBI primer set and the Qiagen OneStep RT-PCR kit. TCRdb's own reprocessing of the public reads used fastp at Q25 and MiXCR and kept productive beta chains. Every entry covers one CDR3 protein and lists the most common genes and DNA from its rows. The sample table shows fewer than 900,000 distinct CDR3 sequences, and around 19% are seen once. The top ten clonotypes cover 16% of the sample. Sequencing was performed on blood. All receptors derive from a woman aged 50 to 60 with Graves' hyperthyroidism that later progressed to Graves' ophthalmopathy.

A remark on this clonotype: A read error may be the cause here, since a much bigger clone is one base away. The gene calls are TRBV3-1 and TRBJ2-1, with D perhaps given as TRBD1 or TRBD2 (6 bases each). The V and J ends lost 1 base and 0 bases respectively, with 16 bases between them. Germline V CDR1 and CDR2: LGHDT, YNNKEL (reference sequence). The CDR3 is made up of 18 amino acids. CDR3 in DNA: TGTGCCAGCAGCCAAGGTCTAAGGAGGGGGAGCTCCTACAATGAGCAGTTCTTC. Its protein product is CASSQGLRRGSSYNEQFF.

The CDR3 nucleotides are TGTGCCAGCAGTTACTCGGAGGGTCTCTCCTACGAGCAGTACTTC. Its translation is CASSYSEGLSYEQYF. This chain uses TRBV6-6 with TRBJ2-7; TRBD2 is a possible D gene (6 bases). The V gene lost 0 bases and the J gene lost 0 bases, with 9 bases spanning the gap. From germline, CDR1 is MNHNY and CDR2 SVGAGI (reference sequence). This CDR3 spans 15 amino acids.

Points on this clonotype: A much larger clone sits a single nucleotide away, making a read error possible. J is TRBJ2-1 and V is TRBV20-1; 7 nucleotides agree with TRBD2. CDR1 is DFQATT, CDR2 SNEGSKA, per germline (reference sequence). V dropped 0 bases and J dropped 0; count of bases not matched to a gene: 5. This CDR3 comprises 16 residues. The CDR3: CSARDRGEGSYNEQFF. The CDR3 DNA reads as TGCAGTGCTAGAGATCGTGGGGAGGGCTCCTACAATGAGCAGTTCTTC.

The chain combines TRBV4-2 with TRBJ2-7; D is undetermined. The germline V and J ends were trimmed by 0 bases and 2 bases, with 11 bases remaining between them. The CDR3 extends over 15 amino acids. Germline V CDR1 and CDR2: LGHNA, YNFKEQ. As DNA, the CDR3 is TGTGCCAGCAGCCAAGAAGCGTGGGTACCCTACGAGCAGTACTTC. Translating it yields CASSQEAWVPYEQYF.

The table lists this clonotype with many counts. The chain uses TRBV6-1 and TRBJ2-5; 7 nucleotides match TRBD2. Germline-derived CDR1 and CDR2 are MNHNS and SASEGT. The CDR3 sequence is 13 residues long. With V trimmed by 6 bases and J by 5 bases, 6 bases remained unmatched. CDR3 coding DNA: TGTGCCAGCAGCTGGAACGGGGGGGAGACCCAGTACTTC. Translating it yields CASSWNGGETQYF.

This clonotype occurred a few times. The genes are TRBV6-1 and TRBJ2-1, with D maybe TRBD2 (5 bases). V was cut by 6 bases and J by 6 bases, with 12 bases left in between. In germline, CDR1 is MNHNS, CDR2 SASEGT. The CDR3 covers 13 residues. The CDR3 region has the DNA TGTGCCAGCAGCCCGGACTCCCTCAATGAGCAGTTCTTC. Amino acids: CASSPDSLNEQFF.

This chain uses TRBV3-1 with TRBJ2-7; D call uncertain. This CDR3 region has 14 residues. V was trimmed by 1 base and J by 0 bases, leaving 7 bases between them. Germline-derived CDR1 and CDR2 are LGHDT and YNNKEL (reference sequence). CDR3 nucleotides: TGTGCCAGCAGCCAAGGCCCAGGCTCCTACGAGCAGTACTTC. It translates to CASSQGPGSYEQYF.

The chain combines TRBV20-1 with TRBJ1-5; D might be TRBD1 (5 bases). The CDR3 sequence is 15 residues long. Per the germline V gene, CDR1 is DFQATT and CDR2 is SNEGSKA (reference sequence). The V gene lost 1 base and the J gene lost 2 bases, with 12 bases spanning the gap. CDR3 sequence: CSARAGGKGNQPQHF. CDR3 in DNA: TGCAGTGCTAGAGCCGGGGGTAAGGGCAATCAGCCCCAGCATTTT.

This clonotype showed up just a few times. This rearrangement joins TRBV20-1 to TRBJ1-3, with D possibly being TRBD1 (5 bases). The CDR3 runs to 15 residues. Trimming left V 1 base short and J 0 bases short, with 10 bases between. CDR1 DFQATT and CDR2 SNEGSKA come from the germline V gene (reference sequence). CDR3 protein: CSARAGRDSGNTIYF. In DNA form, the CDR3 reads TGCAGTGCTAGAGCAGGGAGGGACTCTGGAAACACCATATATTTT.